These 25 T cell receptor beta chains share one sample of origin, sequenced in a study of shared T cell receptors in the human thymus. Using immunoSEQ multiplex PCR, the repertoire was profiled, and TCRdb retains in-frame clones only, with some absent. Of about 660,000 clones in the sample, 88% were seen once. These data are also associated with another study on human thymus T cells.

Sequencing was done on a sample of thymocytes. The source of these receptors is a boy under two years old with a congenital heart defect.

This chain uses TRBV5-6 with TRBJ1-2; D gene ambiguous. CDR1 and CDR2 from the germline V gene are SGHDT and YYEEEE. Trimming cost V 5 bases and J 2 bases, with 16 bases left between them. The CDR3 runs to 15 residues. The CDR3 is CASRERSRVNYGYTF. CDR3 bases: TGTGCCAGCAGGGAGAGGTCCCGCGTGAACTATGGCTACACCTTC.

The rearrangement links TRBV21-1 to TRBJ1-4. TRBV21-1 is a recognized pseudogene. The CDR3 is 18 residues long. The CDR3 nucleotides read TGTGCCAGCAGCCAGCGGGAAAGACAGGTCCCGTCGAATGAAAAACTGTTTTTT. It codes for CASSQRERQVPSNEKLFF.

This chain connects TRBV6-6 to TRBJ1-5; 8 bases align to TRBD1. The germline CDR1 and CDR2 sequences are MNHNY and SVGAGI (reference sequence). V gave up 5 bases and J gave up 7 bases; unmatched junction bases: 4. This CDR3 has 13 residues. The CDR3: CASSIGQGQPQHF. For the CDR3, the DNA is TGTGCCAGCAGTATCGGACAGGGCCAGCCCCAGCATTTT.

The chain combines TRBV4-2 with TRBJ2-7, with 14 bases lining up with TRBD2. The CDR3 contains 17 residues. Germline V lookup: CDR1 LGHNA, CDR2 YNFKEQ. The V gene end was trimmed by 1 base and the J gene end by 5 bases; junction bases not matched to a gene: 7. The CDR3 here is CASSQGQPGLAGDEQYF. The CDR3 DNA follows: TGTGCCAGCAGCCAAGGCCAACCGGGACTAGCGGGAGACGAGCAGTACTTC.

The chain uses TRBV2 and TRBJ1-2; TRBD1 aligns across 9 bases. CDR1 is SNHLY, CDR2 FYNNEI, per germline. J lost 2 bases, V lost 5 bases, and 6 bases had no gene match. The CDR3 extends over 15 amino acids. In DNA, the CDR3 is TGTGCCAGCAGTCGGGACAGGGCGGACAACTATGGCTACACCTTC. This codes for CASSRDRADNYGYTF.

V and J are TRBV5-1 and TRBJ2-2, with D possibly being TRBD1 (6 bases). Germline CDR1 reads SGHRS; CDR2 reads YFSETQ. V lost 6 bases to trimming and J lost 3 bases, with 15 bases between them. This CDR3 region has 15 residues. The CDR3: CASTSTGQDTGELFF. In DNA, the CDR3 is TGCGCCAGCACCTCAACAGGGCAGGACACCGGGGAGCTGTTTTTT.

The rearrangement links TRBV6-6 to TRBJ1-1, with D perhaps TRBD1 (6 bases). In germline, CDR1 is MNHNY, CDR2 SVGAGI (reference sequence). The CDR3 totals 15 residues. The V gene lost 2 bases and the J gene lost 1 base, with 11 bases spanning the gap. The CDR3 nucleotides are TGTGCCAGCAGTTACGACCGACAGGCGAACACTGAAGCTTTCTTT. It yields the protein CASSYDRQANTEAFF.

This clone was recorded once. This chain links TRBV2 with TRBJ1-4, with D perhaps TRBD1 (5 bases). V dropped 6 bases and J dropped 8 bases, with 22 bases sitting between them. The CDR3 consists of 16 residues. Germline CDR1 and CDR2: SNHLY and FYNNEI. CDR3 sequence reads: CASSPRVPPSSEKLFF. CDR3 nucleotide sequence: TGTGCCAGCAGCCCCAGGGTACCCCCCTCCAGCGAAAAACTGTTTTTT.

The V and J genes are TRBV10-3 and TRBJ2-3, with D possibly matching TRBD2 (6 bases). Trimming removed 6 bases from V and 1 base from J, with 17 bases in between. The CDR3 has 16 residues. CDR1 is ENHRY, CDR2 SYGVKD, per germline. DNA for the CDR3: TGTGCCATCAGAAAGGGACTCCCTAGGGGCACAGATACGCAGTATTTT. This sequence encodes CAIRKGLPRGTDTQYF.

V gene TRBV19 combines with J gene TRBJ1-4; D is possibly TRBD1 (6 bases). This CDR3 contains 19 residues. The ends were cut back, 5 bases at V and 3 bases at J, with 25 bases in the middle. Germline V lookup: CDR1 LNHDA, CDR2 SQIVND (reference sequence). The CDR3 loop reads CASSPSGRGTTVPNEKLFF. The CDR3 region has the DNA TGTGCCAGTAGTCCATCTGGTCGAGGGACAACAGTACCTAATGAAAAACTGTTTTTT. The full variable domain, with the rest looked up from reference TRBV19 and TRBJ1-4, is DGGITQSPKYLFRKEGQNVTLSCEQNLNHDAMYWYRQDPGQGLRLIYYSQIVNDFQKGDIAEGYSVSREKKESFPLTVTSAQKNPTAFYLCASSPSGRGTTVPNEKLFFGSGTQLSVL.

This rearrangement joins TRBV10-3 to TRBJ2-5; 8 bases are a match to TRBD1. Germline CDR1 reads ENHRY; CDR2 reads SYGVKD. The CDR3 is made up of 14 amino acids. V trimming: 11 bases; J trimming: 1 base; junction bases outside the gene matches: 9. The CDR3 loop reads CAPRGLGSQETQYF. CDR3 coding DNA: TGTGCCCCCAGGGGGCTCGGATCCCAAGAGACCCAGTACTTC.

This chain's CDR3 is CASSSTTSGRARETQYF. In DNA form, the CDR3 reads TGTGCCAGCAGCTCGACGACTAGCGGGAGGGCCCGTGAGACCCAGTACTTC. V usage is TRBV11-2 and J usage is TRBJ2-5, with 14 bases lining up with TRBD2. With V trimmed by 4 bases and J by 5 bases, 9 bases remained unmatched. There are 17 residues in the CDR3. In germline, CDR1 is SGHAT, CDR2 FQNNGV.

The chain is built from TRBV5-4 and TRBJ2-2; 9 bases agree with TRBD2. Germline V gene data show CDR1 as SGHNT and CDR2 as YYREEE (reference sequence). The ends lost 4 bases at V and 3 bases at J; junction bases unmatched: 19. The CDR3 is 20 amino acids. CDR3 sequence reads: CASSHNMGRGGRGDTGELFF. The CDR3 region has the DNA TGTGCCAGCAGCCACAACATGGGGAGGGGCGGGAGGGGCGACACCGGGGAGCTGTTTTTT.

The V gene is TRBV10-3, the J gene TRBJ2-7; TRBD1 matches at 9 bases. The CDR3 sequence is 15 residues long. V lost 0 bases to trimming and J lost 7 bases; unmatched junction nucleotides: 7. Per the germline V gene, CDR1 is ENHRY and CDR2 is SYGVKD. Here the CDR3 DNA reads TGTGCCATCAGTGAGTCAGGACAGGGGCAACGGGAGCAGTACTTC. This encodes CAISESGQGQREQYF.

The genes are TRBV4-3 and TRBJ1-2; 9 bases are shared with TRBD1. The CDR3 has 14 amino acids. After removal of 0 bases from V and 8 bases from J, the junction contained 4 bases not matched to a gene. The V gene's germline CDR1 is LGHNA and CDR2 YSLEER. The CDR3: CASSQDHRGLGYTF. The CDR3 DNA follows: TGCGCCAGCAGCCAAGATCACAGGGGGCTGGGCTACACCTTC.

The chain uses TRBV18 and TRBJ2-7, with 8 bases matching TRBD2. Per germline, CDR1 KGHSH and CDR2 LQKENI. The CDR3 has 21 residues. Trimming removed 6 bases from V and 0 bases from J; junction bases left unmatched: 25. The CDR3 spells CASSEISARQRFSGTSYEQYF. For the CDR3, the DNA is TGTGCCAGCTCCGAAATAAGCGCGAGACAGAGATTTAGCGGGACCTCCTACGAGCAGTACTTC. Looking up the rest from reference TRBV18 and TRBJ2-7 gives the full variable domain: NAGVMQNPRHLVRRRGQEARLRCSPMKGHSHVYWYRQLPEEGLKFMVYLQKENIIDESGMPKERFSAEFPKEGPSILRIQQVVRGDSAAYFCASSEISARQRFSGTSYEQYFGPGTRLTVT.

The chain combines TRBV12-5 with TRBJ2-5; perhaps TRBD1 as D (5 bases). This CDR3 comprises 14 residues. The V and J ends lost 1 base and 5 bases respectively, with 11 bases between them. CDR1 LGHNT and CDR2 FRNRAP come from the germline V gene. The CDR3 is CASGLGGHRETQYF. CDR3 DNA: TGTGCTAGTGGTTTGGGTGGACACCGGGAGACCCAGTACTTC.

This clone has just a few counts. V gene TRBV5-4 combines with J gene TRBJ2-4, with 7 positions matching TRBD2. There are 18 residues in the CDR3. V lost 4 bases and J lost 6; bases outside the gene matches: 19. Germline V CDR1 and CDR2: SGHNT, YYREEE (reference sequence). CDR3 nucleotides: TGTGCCAGCAGCCTCAACGAAACTATACAAGGGGAGGGAAACATTCAGTACTTC. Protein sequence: CASSLNETIQGEGNIQYF.

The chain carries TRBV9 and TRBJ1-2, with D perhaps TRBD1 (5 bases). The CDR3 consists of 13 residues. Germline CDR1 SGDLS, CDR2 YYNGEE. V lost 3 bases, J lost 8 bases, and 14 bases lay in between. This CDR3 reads CASSGGARRGYTF. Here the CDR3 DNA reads TGTGCCAGCAGCGGGGGCGCTAGGAGAGGCTACACCTTC.

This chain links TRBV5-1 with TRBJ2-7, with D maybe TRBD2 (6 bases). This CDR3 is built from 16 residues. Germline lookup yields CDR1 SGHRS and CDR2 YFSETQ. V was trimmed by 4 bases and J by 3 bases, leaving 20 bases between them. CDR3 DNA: TGCGCCAGCAGCATTCTCCGGGACTTCAACCGCTACGAGCAGTACTTC. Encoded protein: CASSILRDFNRYEQYF.

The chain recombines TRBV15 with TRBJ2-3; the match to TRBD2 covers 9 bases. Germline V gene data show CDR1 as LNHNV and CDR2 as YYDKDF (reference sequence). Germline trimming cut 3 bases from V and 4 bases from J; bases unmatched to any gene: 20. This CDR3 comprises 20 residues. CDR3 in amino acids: CATSRIREVSGSGSPDTQYF. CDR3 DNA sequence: TGTGCCACCAGCAGGATTAGGGAGGTTTCGGGTAGCGGGAGTCCAGATACGCAGTATTTT.

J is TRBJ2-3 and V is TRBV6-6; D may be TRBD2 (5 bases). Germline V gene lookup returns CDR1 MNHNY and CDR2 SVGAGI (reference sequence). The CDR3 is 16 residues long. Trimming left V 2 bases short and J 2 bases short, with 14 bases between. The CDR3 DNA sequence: TGTGCCAGCAGTTACAGGGAGCTCGATCACACAGATACGCAGTATTTT. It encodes CASSYRELDHTDTQYF.

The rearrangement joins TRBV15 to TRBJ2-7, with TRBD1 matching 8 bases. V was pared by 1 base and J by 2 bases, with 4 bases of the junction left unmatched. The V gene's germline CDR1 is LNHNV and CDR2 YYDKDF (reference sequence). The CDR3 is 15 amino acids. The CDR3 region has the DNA TGTGCCACCAGCAGAGCCGGGACAGGACCCTACGAGCAGTACTTC. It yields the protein CATSRAGTGPYEQYF.

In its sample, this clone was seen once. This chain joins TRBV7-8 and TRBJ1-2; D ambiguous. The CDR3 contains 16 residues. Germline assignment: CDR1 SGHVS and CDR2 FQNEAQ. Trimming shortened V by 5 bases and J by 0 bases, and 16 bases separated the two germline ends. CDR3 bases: TGTGCCAGCAGCCTGGATCGGGGAATAACTAACTATGGCTACACCTTC. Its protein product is CASSLDRGITNYGYTF.

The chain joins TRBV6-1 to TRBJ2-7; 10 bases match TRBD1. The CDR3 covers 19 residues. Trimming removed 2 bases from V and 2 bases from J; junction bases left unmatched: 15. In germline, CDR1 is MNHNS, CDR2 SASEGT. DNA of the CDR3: TGTGCCAGCAGTGAAAACCGGACAGGGGGTCGGCGGGGCACCTACGAGCAGTACTTC. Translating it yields CASSENRTGGRRGTYEQYF.